These 7 T cell receptor beta chains came from one sample sequenced in a study of neurological immune-mediated disorders. TCRdb ran MiXCR on the 5' RACE reads and lists one entry per CDR3 protein. In the table there are over 65,000 distinct CDR3 sequences, roughly 9% of which are singletons. Sequencing was carried out using PBMCs. The source of these receptors is a man in his forties or fifties in good health.

This clonotype was observed at least ten times. This chain joins TRBV7-2 and TRBJ2-5; 7 bases align to TRBD1. This CDR3 contains 14 residues. V lost 5 bases, J lost 5 bases, and 8 bases stayed unmatched. CDR1 and CDR2 (germline): SGHTA, FQGNSA. The CDR3 bases are TGTGCCAGCAGCACCCGGACAGGTTTGGAGACCCAGTACTTC. Encoded protein: CASSTRTGLETQYF.

This clonotype came up many times. This chain joins TRBV12-3 or TRBV12-4 and TRBJ1-3, with TRBD1 matching over 8 bases. The CDR3 has 17 residues. V lost 6 bases and J lost 4; bases outside the gene matches: 14. The chain's CDR3 is CASRPDRGKVSGNTIYF. As DNA, the CDR3 is TGTGCCAGCAGACCAGACAGGGGCAAAGTCTCCGGAAACACCATATATTTT.

The chain recombines TRBV11-2 with TRBJ2-1; D perhaps matches TRBD1 (6 bases). Germline V gives CDR1 SGHAT, CDR2 FQNNGV. This CDR3 region has 14 residues. V was trimmed by 7 bases and J by 7 bases, leaving 17 bases between them. Here the CDR3 DNA reads TGTGCCAGCATAAACTGGACAGCTTCGAATGAGCAGTTCTTC. Residues: CASINWTASNEQFF.

A word on this clonotype: A much larger clone sits a single nucleotide away, making a read error possible. The chain combines TRBV7-2 with TRBJ2-1; maybe TRBD2 (7 bases). CDR3 length: 16 residues. The germline CDR1 and CDR2 sequences are SGHTA and FQGNSA. In nucleotides, the CDR3 is TGTTCCAGCAGCCCAGAGGGGGGGAGACCCTACAATGAGCAGTTCTTC. Translation: CSSSPEGGRPYNEQFF.

This clonotype occurred many times. The V gene is TRBV5-6, the J gene TRBJ2-1; a possible D gene is TRBD2 (5 bases). Trimming shortened V by 5 bases and J by 2 bases, and 20 bases separated the two germline ends. CDR3 length: 17 residues. Per germline, CDR1 SGHDT and CDR2 YYEEEE. CDR3 coding DNA: TGTGCCAGCAGTGACTATGTCCGATCACCTACCTACAATGAGCAGTTCTTC. It codes for CASSDYVRSPTYNEQFF.

This clonotype came up many times. The chain combines TRBV12-3 or TRBV12-4 with TRBJ2-1; D call uncertain. This CDR3 has 10 residues. V shed 1 base and J shed 10 bases, with 2 bases lying between them. The CDR3 DNA reads as TGTGCCAGCAGTTTAGTGGAGCAGTTCTTC. Residues: CASSLVEQFF.

This clonotype was observed at least ten times. The rearrangement links TRBV6-2 or TRBV6-3 to TRBJ2-7, with 11 bases fitting TRBD2. Losses at the gene ends were 7 bases for V and 2 bases for J; bases not matched to a gene: 4. The CDR3 runs 14 residues. Germline CDR1 reads MNHEY; CDR2 reads SVGEGT. CDR3 DNA: TGTGCCAGCACCGGGACTAGCGGAACCTACGAGCAGTACTTC. It specifies CASTGTSGTYEQYF.